This TCR beta chain came from a study of blood T cells in healthy people across ages. Study-wide results and caveats: Researchers judged that diversity estimates from one million T cells fell short of true values. Long-lived and aged donors differed, with more naive CD4+ cells and higher diversity in the long-lived.

Researchers collected around 11 milliliters of peripheral blood from every single donor. Alongside a J-beta primer mix, a sample-barcoded 5' primer served in a second PCR lasting 7 to 11 cycles. A tag from a template-switch adaptor with 12 random nucleotides marked each cDNA molecule. TCRdb re-called the 5' RACE reads with MiXCR, one entry per CDR3 protein. Among 650,000 to 700,000 distinct CDR3 sequences listed, 32% were seen once. Concerning this clonotype itself: Its target is not known. Being one base from a much bigger clone, this may be a read error.

The CDR3 extends over 11 amino acids. V lost 4 bases and J lost 10, with 10 bases in between. Germline CDR1 and CDR2: MNHEY and SVGAGI. The TCR was taken from a woman older than 75 in good health. Input material: blood. The chain has TRBV6-5 and TRBJ1-1, with D unresolved. As DNA, the CDR3 is TGTGCCAGCAGTTGCTGGGGTGTAGCTTTCTTT. It encodes CASSCWGVAFF.